The rows below give T cell receptor beta chains drawn from one sample of a study of regulatory T cells in long-lasting Graves disease. TCRdb processed the multiplex PCR reads anew with MiXCR; each CDR3 protein has one entry. The data show 300,000 to 400,000 distinct CDR3 sequences, about 18% seen once. Sequences were derived from peripheral blood mononuclear cells (PBMCs), sampled at new diagnosis, from a patient treated with antithyroid drugs. These receptors originate from a female donor with Graves disease. The CDR3 runs from the conserved cysteine through the conserved F or W. A D gene is named only where the DNA matches it firmly. The listing skips clone size in some rows; elsewhere it reads once, few, many or a size class.

clone size	J gene	V gene	D gene	CDR3 protein	CDR3 DNA
many	TRBJ2-5	TRBV10-3	TRBD1	CAISVGTGLETQYF	TGTGCCATCAGTGTGGGGACAGGGTTGGAGACCCAGTACTTC
few	TRBJ2-2	TRBV7-9	-	CASSPRRVSTGELFF	TGTGCCAGCAGCCCACGGCGGGTTAGCACCGGGGAGCTGTTTTTT
many	TRBJ1-6	TRBV2	TRBD1	CASSERRQGALNYNSPLHF	TGTGCCAGCAGTGAACGAAGGCAGGGGGCCCTGAATTATAATTCACCCCTCCACTTT
many	TRBJ2-7	TRBV9	TRBD2	CASSVDGTSIYEQYF	TGTGCCAGCAGCGTAGATGGGACTAGCATCTACGAGCAGTACTTC
few	TRBJ1-2	TRBV28	-	CASSLGQGLYYTF	TGTGCCAGCAGTTTGGGGCAGGGCCTATACTACACCTTC
many	TRBJ2-7	TRBV11-2	-	CASSPRGGGSSYEQYF	TGTGCCAGCAGCCCTCGTGGGGGCGGGAGCTCCTACGAGCAGTACTTC
many	TRBJ2-2	TRBV18	-	CASSPYGNTGELFF	TGTGCCAGCTCACCATACGGGAACACCGGGGAGCTGTTTTTT
many	TRBJ2-7	TRBV28	-	CASSFLSGDEQYF	TGTGCCAGCAGTTTTTTGTCAGGAGACGAGCAGTACTTC
many	TRBJ1-2	TRBV2	-	CASSGWPADGYTF	TGTGCCAGCAGTGGGTGGCCCGCGGATGGCTACACCTTC
many	TRBJ2-5	TRBV10-3	TRBD1	CAISESPQGAGETQYF	TGTGCCATCAGTGAGTCACCTCAGGGGGCTGGAGAGACCCAGTACTTC
few	TRBJ2-2	TRBV9	-	CASSALMGELTGELFF	TGTGCCAGCAGCGCGCTTATGGGGGAACTCACCGGGGAGCTGTTTTTT
many	TRBJ1-5	TRBV6-5	-	CASSYSASIFDQPQHF	TGTGCCAGCAGTTACTCGGCCAGTATATTTGATCAGCCCCAGCATTTT
-	TRBJ2-3	TRBV11-1	-	CASSFVQGTLDLDAQYF	TGCGCCAGCAGCTTTGTTCAGGGGACCCTAGATTTGGATGCGCAGTATTTT
many	TRBJ1-1	TRBV4-1	-	CASSQTGLNTEAFF	TGCGCCAGCAGCCAGACAGGTCTGAACACTGAAGCTTTCTTT
many	TRBJ2-1	TRBV15	-	CATSSLLGSYNEQFF	TGTGCCACCAGCAGCCTCCTTGGGTCCTACAATGAGCAGTTCTTC
few	TRBJ1-4	TRBV20-1	TRBD1	CSARGTGGDSLATNEKLFF	TGCAGTGCTAGAGGGACAGGGGGCGATTCACTGGCAACTAATGAAAAACTGTTTTTT
many	TRBJ2-7	TRBV7-8	-	CASSMQAPYEQYF	TGTGCCAGCAGCATGCAGGCCCCCTACGAGCAGTACTTC
-	TRBJ2-1	TRBV12-3/TRBV12-4	TRBD2	CASSLLRENNEQFF	TGTGCCAGCAGTTTGTTGCGGGAGAACAATGAGCAGTTCTTC
many	TRBJ1-2	TRBV19	-	CASSITDTGGYTF	TGTGCCAGTAGTATTACGGACACCGGGGGCTACACCTTC
many	TRBJ2-7	TRBV14	-	CASSQDVGLTYEQYF	TGTGCCAGCAGCCAAGATGTGGGGCTGACCTACGAGCAGTACTTC
-	TRBJ2-3	TRBV12-3/TRBV12-4	TRBD2	CASSLTSAGGPDTQYF	TGTGCCAGCAGTTTAACGTCAGCGGGAGGGCCAGATACGCAGTATTTT
many	TRBJ2-7	TRBV4-1	TRBD1	CASSQEMGQGDEQYF	TGCGCCAGCAGCCAAGAAATGGGACAGGGAGACGAGCAGTACTTC
many	TRBJ2-7	TRBV20-1	TRBD2	CSARRGVSYEQYF	TGCAGTGCTAGACGGGGGGTTTCCTACGAGCAGTACTTC
-	TRBJ1-1	TRBV12-3/TRBV12-4	-	CASSSYGGSAEAFF	TGTGCCAGCAGTTCTTATGGGGGCAGTGCTGAAGCTTTCTTT
-	TRBJ2-3	TRBV11-2	TRBD2	CASSRLGGRDESDTQYF	TGTGCCAGCAGTCGACTCGGAGGGAGGGACGAATCCGATACGCAGTATTTT
few	TRBJ2-1	TRBV7-9	TRBD2	CASSSTTSGREQFF	TGTGCCAGCAGCTCCACGACTAGCGGGAGGGAGCAGTTCTTC
many	TRBJ2-3	TRBV19	TRBD1	CASSSLDRGQKDTQYF	TGTGCCAGTAGCTCGCTGGACAGGGGGCAGAAAGATACGCAGTATTTT
-	TRBJ2-7	TRBV6-2/TRBV6-3	TRBD2	CASRAMTSGRGYEQYF	TGTGCCAGCAGAGCTATGACTAGCGGGAGAGGTTACGAGCAGTACTTC
-	TRBJ1-5	TRBV10-3	-	CAISESPSSSNQPQHF	TGTGCCATCAGTGAGTCTCCGAGCTCTAGCAATCAGCCCCAGCATTTT
many	TRBJ2-1	TRBV28	TRBD2	CASSSGLAGVEQFF	TGTGCCAGCAGTTCGGGACTAGCGGGAGTCGAGCAGTTCTTC
few	TRBJ1-5	TRBV19	-	CASSISSGDQPQHF	TGTGCCAGTAGTATTTCGAGCGGGGATCAGCCCCAGCATTTT
many	TRBJ2-6	TRBV28	TRBD1	CASSDPGQGTANVLTF	TGTGCCAGCAGTGACCCTGGACAGGGGACCGCCAACGTCCTGACTTTC
many	TRBJ2-2	TRBV5-1	TRBD2	CASSFFKTSGANTGELFF	TGCGCCAGCAGCTTCTTTAAGACTAGCGGGGCGAACACCGGGGAGCTGTTTTTT
many	TRBJ2-1	TRBV6-2/TRBV6-3	-	CASSYESSYNEQFF	TGTGCCAGCAGTTACGAGAGCTCCTACAATGAGCAGTTCTTC
many	TRBJ2-7	TRBV24-1	-	CATSDSADTLYEQYF	TGTGCCACCAGTGATTCGGCTGACACACTCTACGAGCAGTACTTC
many	TRBJ1-1	TRBV19	TRBD1	CASSLAQGLSEAFF	TGTGCCAGTAGTCTCGCACAGGGGTTGTCTGAAGCTTTCTTT
-	TRBJ2-5	TRBV20-1	-	CSASRKHQETQYF	TGCAGTGCTAGTCGTAAGCACCAAGAGACCCAGTACTTC
-	TRBJ2-1	TRBV24-1	TRBD2	CATSDLGTSGRNNEQFF	TGTGCCACCAGTGATTTAGGGACTAGCGGGAGAAACAATGAGCAGTTCTTC
-	TRBJ2-1	TRBV28	TRBD2	CASSWAGETYNEQFF	TGTGCCAGCAGTTGGGCGGGAGAGACCTACAATGAGCAGTTCTTC
many	TRBJ1-5	TRBV19	-	CASSTGTTKGQPQHF	TGTGCCAGTAGTACCGGGACCACGAAGGGACAGCCCCAGCATTTT
many	TRBJ2-7	TRBV12-3/TRBV12-4	-	CASSPSSAYEQYF	TGTGCCAGCAGTCCGTCGTCGGCGTACGAGCAGTACTTC
few	TRBJ2-7	TRBV15	-	CATSRRDYEQYF	TGTGCCACCAGCCGGCGAGACTACGAGCAGTACTTC
few	TRBJ2-1	TRBV7-2	-	CASSWYGLYNEQFF	TGTGCCAGCAGCTGGTACGGACTGTACAATGAGCAGTTCTTC
-	TRBJ1-4	TRBV5-1	-	CASSDENRAEKLFF	TGCGCCAGCAGCGATGAAAACAGGGCGGAAAAACTGTTTTTT
few	TRBJ1-5	TRBV15	TRBD1	CATSRGTGGGQPQHF	TGTGCCACCAGCAGAGGGACAGGGGGGGGGCAGCCCCAGCATTTT
-	TRBJ2-3	TRBV27	-	CASSLILGDAQYF	TGTGCCAGCAGCTTGATCCTAGGGGATGCTCAGTATTTT
many	TRBJ2-5	TRBV2	-	CASSDVQGQETQYF	TGTGCCAGCAGTGATGTCCAGGGACAAGAGACCCAGTACTTC
many	TRBJ2-1	TRBV15	-	CATSRERGYNEQFF	TGTGCCACCAGCAGAGAGCGGGGCTACAATGAGCAGTTCTTC
many	TRBJ2-7	TRBV11-3	TRBD2	CASSLESQRETPHEQYF	TGTGCCAGCAGCTTAGAATCCCAGCGGGAAACCCCCCACGAGCAGTACTTC